This T cell receptor (beta chain) was recorded in a study of cytomegalovirus exposure and HLA in healthy donors. Concerning this clone itself: Its antigen remains unknown.

The PCR contained 60 Vbeta and 13 Jbeta primers. Produced via immunoSEQ multiplex PCR; TCRdb's table is partial and in-frame only. This table holds roughly 180,000 clones, 80% to 85% found once. The CDR3 covers 15 residues. Germline lookup yields CDR1 MNHEY and CDR2 SVGAGI. Between the trimmed V and J ends, which lost 5 bases and 6 bases, there was a span of 17 bases. Study-level findings and limits: DRB1 had the most TCR associations and HLA-C the fewest, a later analysis found, with rates varying by HLA locus.

The sequenced sample consisted of PBMCs. This chain uses TRBV6-5 with TRBJ2-1, with D possibly TRBD1 on 6 matching bases. The source of this sequence is a boy aged 10-17 years in good health and CMV-seronegative. The CDR3 sequence is CASSLTTGLFNEQFF. As DNA, the CDR3 is TGTGCCAGCAGTCTTACGACAGGCTTGTTCAATGAGCAGTTCTTC.